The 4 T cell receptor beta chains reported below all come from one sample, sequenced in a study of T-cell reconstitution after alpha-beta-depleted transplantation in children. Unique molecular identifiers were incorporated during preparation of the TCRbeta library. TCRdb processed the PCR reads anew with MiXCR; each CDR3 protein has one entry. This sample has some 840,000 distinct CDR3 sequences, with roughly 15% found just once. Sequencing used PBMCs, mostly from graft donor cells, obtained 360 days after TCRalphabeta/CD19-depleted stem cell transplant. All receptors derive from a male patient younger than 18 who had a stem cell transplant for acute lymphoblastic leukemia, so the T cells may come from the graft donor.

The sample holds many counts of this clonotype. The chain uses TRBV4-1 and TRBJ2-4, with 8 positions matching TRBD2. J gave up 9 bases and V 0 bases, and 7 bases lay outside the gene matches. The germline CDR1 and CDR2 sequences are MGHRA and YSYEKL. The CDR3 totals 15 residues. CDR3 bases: TGCGCCAGCAGCCAAGATACGTATCGGGAGGGCATTCAGTACTTC. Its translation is CASSQDTYREGIQYF.

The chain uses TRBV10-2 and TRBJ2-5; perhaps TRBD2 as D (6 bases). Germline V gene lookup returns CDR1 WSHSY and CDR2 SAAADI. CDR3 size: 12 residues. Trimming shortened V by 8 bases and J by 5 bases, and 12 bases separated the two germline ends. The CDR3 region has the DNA TGCGCCAGCCGGATGGGGGGTGAGACCCAGTACTTC. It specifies CASRMGGETQYF.

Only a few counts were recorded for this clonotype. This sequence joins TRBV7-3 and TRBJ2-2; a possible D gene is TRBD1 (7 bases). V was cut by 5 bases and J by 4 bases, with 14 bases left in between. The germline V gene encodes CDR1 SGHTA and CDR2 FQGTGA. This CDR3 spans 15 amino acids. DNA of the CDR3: TGTGCCAGCAGCCCTCCAGGGGGAGGCACCGGGGAGCTGTTTTTT. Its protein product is CASSPPGGGTGELFF.

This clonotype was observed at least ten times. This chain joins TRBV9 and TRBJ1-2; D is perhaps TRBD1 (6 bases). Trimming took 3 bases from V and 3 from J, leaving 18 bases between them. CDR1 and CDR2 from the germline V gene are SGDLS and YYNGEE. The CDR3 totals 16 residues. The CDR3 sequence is CASSAEGGPPHYGYTF. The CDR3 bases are TGTGCCAGCAGCGCAGAGGGGGGGCCTCCCCACTATGGCTACACCTTC.